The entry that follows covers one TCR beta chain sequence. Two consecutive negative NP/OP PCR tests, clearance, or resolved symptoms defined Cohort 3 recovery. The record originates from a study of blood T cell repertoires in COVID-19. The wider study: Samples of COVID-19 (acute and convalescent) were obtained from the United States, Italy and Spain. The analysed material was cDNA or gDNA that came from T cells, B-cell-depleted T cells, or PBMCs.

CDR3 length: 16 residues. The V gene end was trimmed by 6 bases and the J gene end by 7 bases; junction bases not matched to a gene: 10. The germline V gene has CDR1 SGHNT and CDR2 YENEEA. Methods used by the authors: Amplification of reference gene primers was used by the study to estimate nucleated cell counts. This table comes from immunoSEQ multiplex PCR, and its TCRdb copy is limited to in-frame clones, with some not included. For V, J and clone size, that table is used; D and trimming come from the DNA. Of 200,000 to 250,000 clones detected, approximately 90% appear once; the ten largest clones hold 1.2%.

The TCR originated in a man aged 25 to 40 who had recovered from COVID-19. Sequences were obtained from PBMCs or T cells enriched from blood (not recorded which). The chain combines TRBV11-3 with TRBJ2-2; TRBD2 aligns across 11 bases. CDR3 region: CASRGTSGKKSGELFF. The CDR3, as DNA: TGTGCCAGCAGGGGGACTAGCGGTAAAAAGAGCGGGGAGCTGTTTTTT.